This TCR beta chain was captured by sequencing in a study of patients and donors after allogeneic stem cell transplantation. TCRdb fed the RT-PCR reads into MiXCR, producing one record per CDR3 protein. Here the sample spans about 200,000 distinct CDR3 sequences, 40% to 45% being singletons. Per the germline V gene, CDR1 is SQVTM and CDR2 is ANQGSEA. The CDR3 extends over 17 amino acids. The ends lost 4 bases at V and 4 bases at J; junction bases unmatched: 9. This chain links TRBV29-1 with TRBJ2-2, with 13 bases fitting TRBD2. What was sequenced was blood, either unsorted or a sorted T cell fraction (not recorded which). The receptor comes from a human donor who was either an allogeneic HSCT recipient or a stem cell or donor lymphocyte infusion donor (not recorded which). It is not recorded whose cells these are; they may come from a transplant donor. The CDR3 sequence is CSVGTSGSVSGTGELFF. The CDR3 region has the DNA TGCAGCGTTGGGACTAGCGGGAGTGTTTCGGGCACCGGGGAGCTGTTTTTT.